The source of this T cell receptor (beta chain) is a study of response to subunit inactivated influenza vaccine. In the case of this clonotype: Its target is not known.

Trimming took 6 bases from V and 6 from J, leaving 13 bases between them. Germline V gene sequence: CDR1 MNHEY, CDR2 SMNVEV (reference sequence). The CDR3 extends over 13 amino acids. TCRdb re-called the RT-PCR reads with MiXCR, one entry per CDR3 protein. The sample includes fewer than 650,000 distinct CDR3 sequences, approximately 13% of them seen just once. Study findings and constraints: The authors offered the suggestion that each seasonal influenza vaccination recruits few new T cells.

This TCR was sampled from a man between 45 and 60 years old who received an inactivated influenza vaccine. This chain joins TRBV27 and TRBJ2-3; the D gene could be TRBD1 or TRBD2 (5 bases each). The sample consisted of PBMCs from blood, taken 45 days after vaccination. CDR3 bases: TGTGCCAGCAGAGAGGGGTCGTTGGATACGCAGTATTTT. Its protein is CASREGSLDTQYF.